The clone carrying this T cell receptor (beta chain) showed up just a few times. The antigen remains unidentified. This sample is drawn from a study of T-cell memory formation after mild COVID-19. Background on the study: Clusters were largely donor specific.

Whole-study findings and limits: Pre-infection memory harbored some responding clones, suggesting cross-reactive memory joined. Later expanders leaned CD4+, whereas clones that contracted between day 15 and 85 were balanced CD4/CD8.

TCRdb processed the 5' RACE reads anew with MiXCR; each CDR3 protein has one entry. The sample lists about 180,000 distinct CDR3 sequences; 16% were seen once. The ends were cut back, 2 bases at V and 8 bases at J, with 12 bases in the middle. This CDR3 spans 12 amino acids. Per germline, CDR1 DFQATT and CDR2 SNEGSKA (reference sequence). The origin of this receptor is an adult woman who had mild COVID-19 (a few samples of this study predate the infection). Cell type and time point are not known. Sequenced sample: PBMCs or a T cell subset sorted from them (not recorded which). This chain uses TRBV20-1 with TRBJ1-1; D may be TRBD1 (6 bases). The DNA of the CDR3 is TGCAGTGCTAGACAGGGGCCTTGGGAAGCTTTCTTT. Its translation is CSARQGPWEAFF.